The 21 T cell receptor beta chains presented below share a single source sample, sequenced in a study of blood T cell repertoires in COVID-19. Repertoires were generated with immunoSEQ multiplex PCR, while TCRdb's copy carries only in-frame clones and drops some. The table records 100,000 to 150,000 clones, approximately 88% of them present only once. Sequenced material: peripheral blood. Receptors originate from a man aged 50 to 59 with acute or convalescent COVID-19.

Of note for this clone: The same CDR3 arises from other DNA sequences in this sample as well. The J gene is TRBJ2-7, the V gene TRBV7-9; no clear D gene. In germline, CDR1 is SEHNR, CDR2 FQNEAQ (reference sequence). This CDR3 is 13 amino acids long. V was shortened by 3 bases and J by 2 bases, with 8 bases between the two germline ends. CDR3 sequence: CASSLSGTYEQYF. DNA for the CDR3: TGTGCCAGCAGCTTGAGTGGTACCTACGAGCAGTACTTC.

This sequence joins TRBV4-3 and TRBJ2-1, with 10 bases lining up with TRBD2. This CDR3 comprises 16 residues. Germline V CDR1 and CDR2: LGHNA, YSLEER. The ends lost 5 bases at V and 7 bases at J; junction bases unmatched: 11. CDR3 region: CASSLERSGRANEQFF. For the CDR3, the DNA is TGCGCCAGCAGCTTGGAACGGAGCGGGAGGGCGAATGAGCAGTTCTTC.

J is TRBJ2-1 and V is TRBV3-1 (or the pseudogene TRBV3-2), with 8 bases lining up with TRBD2. Germline CDR1 is LGHDT and CDR2 is YNNKEL (reference sequence). The CDR3 has 14 residues. Trimming took 1 base from V and 9 from J; bases not matched to a gene: 5. The CDR3 nucleotides are TGTGCCAGCAGCCAAGTCGGGGGGGTGTCTGAGCAGTTCTTC. It yields the protein CASSQVGGVSEQFF.

This chain links TRBV12-5 with TRBJ1-2; tentatively, D is TRBD1 (5 bases). This CDR3 has 16 residues. Deletions cut 2 bases from V and 3 bases from J, with 16 bases between. Per germline, CDR1 LGHNT and CDR2 FRNRAP. CDR3: CASGLKPGGTYYGYTF. CDR3 DNA sequence: TGTGCTAGTGGTTTGAAGCCGGGGGGGACCTACTATGGCTACACCTTC.

The chain recombines TRBV2 with TRBJ2-1; 9 nucleotides agree with TRBD2. The V gene's germline CDR1 is SNHLY and CDR2 FYNNEI. The ends lost 4 bases at V and 6 bases at J; junction bases unmatched: 4. The CDR3 has 14 residues. The CDR3 reads CASSASGRFNEQFF. CDR3 sequence (DNA): TGTGCCAGCAGTGCCAGCGGGAGGTTCAATGAGCAGTTCTTC.

The rearrangement joins TRBV6-5 to TRBJ2-7; D gene unclear. CDR1 is MNHEY, CDR2 SVGAGI, per germline. The CDR3 covers 15 residues. V was shortened by 3 bases and J by 2 bases, with 14 bases between the two germline ends. CDR3 residues: CASSYTNNPTYEQYF. The CDR3 nucleotides are TGTGCCAGCAGTTATACAAACAACCCCACCTACGAGCAGTACTTC.

This chain links TRBV5-1 with TRBJ1-6; tentative D call: TRBD1 (6 bases). The germline CDR1 and CDR2 sequences are SGHRS and YFSETQ. This CDR3 comprises 14 residues. V was cut by 4 bases and J by 8 bases, with 13 bases left in between. CDR3 in DNA: TGCGCCAGCAGCCCGAGGGGGTTGGATTCACCCCTCCACTTT. It is translated as CASSPRGLDSPLHF.

The V gene is TRBV4-1, the J gene TRBJ2-2, with 14 bases identical to TRBD2. J gave up 4 bases and V 4 bases, and 8 bases lay outside the gene matches. The CDR3 is made up of 18 amino acids. Germline V gives CDR1 MGHRA, CDR2 YSYEKL. The CDR3: CASSPRGLAGDLTGELFF. CDR3 bases: TGCGCCAGCAGCCCTCGGGGACTAGCGGGAGATCTCACCGGGGAGCTGTTTTTT.

V gene TRBV19 combines with J gene TRBJ1-3; possibly TRBD1 for D (6 bases). Germline V gives CDR1 LNHDA, CDR2 SQIVND (reference sequence). The CDR3 loop spans 14 amino acids. Trimming took 4 bases from V and 0 from J, leaving 7 bases between them. CDR3 in amino acids: CASSTGVSGNTIYF. CDR3 nucleotides: TGTGCCAGTAGTACAGGGGTCTCTGGAAACACCATATATTTT.

This chain uses TRBV2 with TRBJ2-7, with TRBD2 matching over 13 bases. Germline V gene data show CDR1 as SNHLY and CDR2 as FYNNEI. The CDR3 consists of 19 residues. The junction had 15 bases not matched to a gene; V was cut back by 7 bases and J by 0 bases. This CDR3 reads CASTTVPGLAGISSYEQYF. CDR3 DNA sequence: TGTGCCAGCACCACCGTTCCGGGACTAGCGGGAATCAGCTCCTACGAGCAGTACTTC.

The CDR3 loop is CATSRDQGLGSYGYTF. The CDR3 coding sequence is TGTGCCACCAGCAGAGATCAAGGACTAGGCAGCTATGGCTACACCTTC. The rearrangement links TRBV15 to TRBJ1-2; D is unclear. Germline lookup yields CDR1 LNHNV and CDR2 YYDKDF (reference sequence). Trimming pared 0 bases from V and 4 bases from J, leaving 15 bases between. This CDR3 is built from 16 residues.

The chain employs TRBV11-2 and TRBJ2-1; 9 bases match TRBD2. V dropped 5 bases and J dropped 9; count of bases not matched to a gene: 11. Germline V gene lookup returns CDR1 SGHAT and CDR2 FQNNGV. The length of the CDR3 is 15 residues. The CDR3 region is CASSPTRAGGFEQFF. The CDR3 nucleotides are TGTGCCAGCAGCCCAACTAGAGCGGGAGGTTTTGAGCAGTTCTTC.

The V and J genes are TRBV29-1 and TRBJ1-2; TRBD1 matches 9 bases. The CDR3 runs to 12 residues. V lost 7 bases, J lost 5 bases, and 5 bases stayed unmatched. Germline V gives CDR1 SQVTM, CDR2 ANQGSEA. DNA of the CDR3: TGCAGCGCCGGCGGACAGGGGTATGGCTACACCTTC. Translation: CSAGGQGYGYTF.

This rearrangement joins TRBV7-2 to TRBJ2-7; a possible D gene is TRBD1 (6 bases). The germline V gene encodes CDR1 SGHTA and CDR2 FQGNSA. This CDR3 has 15 amino acids. V was shortened by 2 bases and J by 2 bases, with 13 bases between the two germline ends. CDR3 residues: CASSLSNNRAYEQYF. The DNA for the CDR3 is TGTGCCAGCAGCTTAAGTAATAACAGGGCCTACGAGCAGTACTTC.

V is TRBV9 and J is TRBJ2-5; a weak D match, TRBD2 (6 bases). In germline, CDR1 is SGDLS, CDR2 YYNGEE. V was cut by 4 bases and J by 5 bases, with 9 bases left in between. This CDR3 spans 12 amino acids. The CDR3 spells CASSFGGETQYF. CDR3 DNA: TGTGCCAGCAGCTTTGGAGGGGAGACCCAGTACTTC.

The chain employs TRBV5-1 and TRBJ2-7, with TRBD1 matching over 7 bases. The CDR3 has 13 residues. V shed 2 bases and J 2 bases; nucleotides not matched to a gene: 1. Germline CDR1 SGHRS, CDR2 YFSETQ. The DNA of the CDR3 is TGCGCCAGCAGCTTCGGACAGGCCTACGAGCAGTACTTC. Its translation is CASSFGQAYEQYF.

The CDR3: CASRPNPRWTGPGNTIYF. The CDR3 coding sequence is TGTGCCAGCAGGCCAAACCCGAGGTGGACAGGGCCTGGAAACACCATATATTTT. The rearrangement links TRBV7-9 to TRBJ1-3; 8 bases fit TRBD1. Trimming removed 6 bases from V and 2 bases from J; junction bases left unmatched: 15. CDR3 length: 18 amino acids. CDR1 and CDR2 (germline): SEHNR, FQNEAQ (reference sequence).

J is TRBJ2-5 and V is TRBV27; D perhaps matches TRBD2 (6 bases). In germline, CDR1 is MNHEY, CDR2 SMNVEV (reference sequence). V shed 5 bases and J shed 4 bases, with 14 bases lying between them. CDR3 length: 14 residues. The CDR3 DNA is TGTGCCAGCAGTACGCGGAGGGAGCGAGAGACCCAGTACTTC. Amino acids: CASSTRRERETQYF.

The genes are TRBV21-1 and TRBJ2-7; TRBD2, as called in the table, went unchecked against the DNA. TRBV21-1 is assigned pseudogene status. The CDR3 loop spans 15 amino acids. DNA for the CDR3: TGTGCCAGCACCAAACCGGGACTAGCGGCCTACGAGCAGTACTTC. Translating gives CASTKPGLAAYEQYF.

The chain employs TRBV7-9 and TRBJ2-1; 11 bases fit TRBD2. Germline-derived CDR1 and CDR2 are SEHNR and FQNEAQ (reference sequence). The V segment lost 4 bases and the J segment 5 bases; nucleotides outside the gene matches: 1. The length of the CDR3 is 14 residues. CDR3 nucleotides: TGTGCCAGCAGCTCGGGACTAGCGGACAATGAGCAGTTCTTC. Its protein product is CASSSGLADNEQFF.

The rearrangement joins TRBV11-2 to TRBJ2-1; D is perhaps TRBD2 (6 bases). The CDR3 is 14 residues long. Germline V gene data show CDR1 as SGHAT and CDR2 as FQNNGV. Between the trimmed V and J ends, which lost 0 bases and 4 bases, there was a span of 7 bases. The CDR3, as DNA: TGTGCCAGCAGCTTAGAGACTAGTTACAATGAGCAGTTCTTC. Its protein is CASSLETSYNEQFF.